This T cell receptor beta chain was captured in a study of cytomegalovirus exposure and HLA in healthy donors. The PCR employed 60 Vbeta primers together with 13 Jbeta primers. Produced via immunoSEQ multiplex PCR; TCRdb's table is partial and in-frame only. The sample lists about 140,000 clones, approximately 77% seen once, with 4.9% in the top ten. The sequenced material came from PBMCs. The TCR sequence derives from a woman aged 45-59 years in good health and CMV-seronegative.

The CDR3 DNA is TGTGCCAGCAGCCTTGGGGTTAGGGGGGATACGCAGTATTTT. Protein sequence: CASSLGVRGDTQYF. The chain links TRBV11-2 to TRBJ2-3; D is possibly TRBD1 (6 bases). V lost 5 bases and J 6 bases, leaving 15 bases between the germline ends. This CDR3 has 14 amino acids. The V gene's germline CDR1 is SGHAT and CDR2 FQNNGV.